One sample yielded the 31 T cell receptor beta chains listed below, sequenced in a study of quantifying T cell responses using KT2 cells. Turning to the study itself: RNA was reverse transcribed with TCR alpha and beta constant-region primers.

A single-stranded UMI oligo with SP2 sequence was ligated to cDNA 3' ends. An equimolar mix of RC1.1 and RC1.2 primed the beta chain across TRBC1 and TRBC2. One entry per CDR3 protein, called by TCRdb with MiXCR from the UMI-ligation and nested PCR reads. The sample holds approximately 60,000 distinct CDR3 sequences, 9% to 15% seen once. Sequencing input: PBMCs spiked with cells of the T cell clone KT2. The receptors derive from a human donor.

The J gene is TRBJ2-1, the V gene TRBV2; possibly TRBD1 for D (5 bases). Trimming took off 8 bases at V and 2 bases at J, with 13 bases between the two ends. CDR3 length: 14 residues. Germline CDR1 is SNHLY and CDR2 is FYNNEI. DNA for the CDR3: TGTGCCAGCTGGTCAGGGATGCCCTACAATGAGCAGTTCTTC. Amino acid sequence: CASWSGMPYNEQFF.

The chain combines TRBV6-1 with TRBJ1-1; D is unclear. The V gene lost 2 bases and the J gene lost 0 bases, with 10 bases spanning the gap. This CDR3 contains 15 residues. Germline CDR1 is MNHNS and CDR2 is SASEGT. This CDR3 reads CASSERSGLNTEAFF. The CDR3 bases are TGTGCCAGCAGTGAAAGGTCAGGCCTGAACACTGAAGCTTTCTTT.

The table lists this clonotype with a few counts. This chain connects TRBV3-1 to TRBJ2-3; D not resolved. This CDR3 has 15 amino acids. Germline lookup yields CDR1 LGHDT and CDR2 YNNKEL (reference sequence). V lost 0 bases and J 3 bases, leaving 10 bases between the germline ends. The CDR3 DNA reads as TGTGCCAGCAGCCAAGAAGACTCCCATACAGATACGCAGTATTTT. This gives the protein CASSQEDSHTDTQYF.

The chain carries TRBV5-1 and TRBJ1-2; D is possibly TRBD1 (5 bases). Trimming took 0 bases from V and 6 from J, leaving 18 bases between them. This CDR3 comprises 16 residues. From germline, CDR1 is SGHRS and CDR2 YFSETQ. Here the CDR3 reads CASSLENVGPGDGYTF. CDR3 coding DNA: TGCGCCAGCAGCTTGGAAAACGTGGGGCCCGGGGATGGCTACACCTTC.

This clonotype came up many times. This chain connects TRBV12-3 or TRBV12-4 to TRBJ2-2; TRBD2 might be the D (5 bases). The CDR3 consists of 16 residues. V lost 5 bases to trimming and J lost 4 bases, with 17 bases between them. The CDR3 nucleotides read TGTGCCAGCAGTCCCCCGGAGCGAGGGATCACCGGGGAGCTGTTTTTT. Amino acids: CASSPPERGITGELFF.

This clonotype was recorded a few times. V and J are TRBV6-5 and TRBJ2-7; 7 bases fit TRBD1. Looked up from germline, CDR1 is MNHEY and CDR2 is SVGAGI. The V segment lost 6 bases and the J segment 3 bases; nucleotides outside the gene matches: 5. The CDR3 runs to 13 residues. The CDR3 DNA follows: TGTGCCAGCAGAGGGACAGACATCTACGAGCAGTACTTC. Protein sequence: CASRGTDIYEQYF.

The chain combines TRBV14 with TRBJ1-2, with D perhaps matching TRBD1 (6 bases). Germline V gene lookup returns CDR1 SGHDN and CDR2 FVKESK. CDR3 length equals 13 residues. V was trimmed by 3 bases and J by 6 bases, leaving 11 bases between them. The DNA for the CDR3 is TGTGCCAGCAGCCACTCAAGGGGGAATGGCTACACCTTC. Residues: CASSHSRGNGYTF.

V gene TRBV4-1 combines with J gene TRBJ1-5; a possible D gene is TRBD1 (5 bases). Germline V gene sequence: CDR1 MGHRA, CDR2 YSYEKL. The CDR3 has 16 residues. Trimming left V 2 bases short and J 8 bases short, with 19 bases between. The CDR3 coding sequence is TGCGCCAGCAGCCAATCAACAGTCCGGGGACCAGAGCCCCAGCATTTT. This encodes CASSQSTVRGPEPQHF.

The V and J genes are TRBV2 and TRBJ2-5; 13 bases agree with TRBD2. CDR1 SNHLY and CDR2 FYNNEI come from the germline V gene. V was clipped by 5 bases and J by 3 bases; unmatched bases: 3. The CDR3 has 15 residues. The CDR3 DNA reads as TGTGCCAGCAGTTGGACTAGCGGGAGAAAAGAGACCCAGTACTTC. Amino acid sequence: CASSWTSGRKETQYF.

This rearrangement joins TRBV12-3 or TRBV12-4 to TRBJ2-6; D might be TRBD2 (7 bases). Trimming cost V 8 bases and J 0 bases, with 14 bases left between them. This CDR3 is built from 16 residues. The CDR3 coding sequence is TGTGCCAGCGGGGGGGACATTAGCTCTGGGGCCAACGTCCTGACTTTC. It specifies CASGGDISSGANVLTF.

This chain connects TRBV6-2 or TRBV6-3 to TRBJ2-7; D is ambiguous. Trimming cost V 0 bases and J 4 bases, with 7 bases left between them. CDR1 and CDR2 from the germline V gene are MNHEY and SVGEGT. CDR3 size: 13 residues. Written as DNA, the CDR3 is TGTGCCAGCAGTTACTCGGGTCAGTACGAGCAGTACTTC. It translates to CASSYSGQYEQYF.

This clonotype was recorded many times. The V and J genes are TRBV3-1 and TRBJ2-2, with D possibly being TRBD1 (6 bases). V shed 7 bases and J shed 6 bases, with 18 bases lying between them. This CDR3 contains 15 residues. Germline CDR1 is LGHDT and CDR2 is YNNKEL (reference sequence). The CDR3 here is CASTKFQGRPGELFF. The DNA for the CDR3 is TGTGCCAGCACCAAGTTCCAGGGGCGCCCCGGGGAGCTGTTTTTT.

This chain uses TRBV12-3 or TRBV12-4 with TRBJ1-4, with 10 positions matching TRBD1. The V segment lost 10 bases and the J segment 8 bases; nucleotides outside the gene matches: 7. The CDR3 runs to 13 residues. The CDR3: CATRQGAREKLFF. CDR3 sequence (DNA): TGTGCCACTAGACAGGGGGCGAGGGAAAAACTGTTTTTT.

This clonotype appeared many times. The CDR3 DNA sequence: TGTGCCAGCAGCTTAATCGATAGGGGATCACCCCTCCACTTT. Translating gives CASSLIDRGSPLHF. This rearrangement joins TRBV7-2 to TRBJ1-6; perhaps TRBD1 as D (5 bases). The CDR3 consists of 14 residues. Looked up from germline, CDR1 is SGHTA and CDR2 is FQGNSA. The V and J ends lost 2 bases and 10 bases respectively, with 12 bases between them.

This clonotype was recorded many times. The chain couples TRBV20-1 to TRBJ2-7; D gene ambiguous. The CDR3 is 12 residues long. Germline V CDR1 and CDR2: DFQATT, SNEGSKA (reference sequence). Trimming shortened V by 2 bases and J by 2 bases, and 7 bases separated the two germline ends. The CDR3 loop is CSARPRAYEQYF. CDR3 sequence (DNA): TGCAGTGCTAGACCCCGCGCCTACGAGCAGTACTTC.

This clonotype was detected ten times or more. V and J are TRBV2 and TRBJ1-4; D unresolved. This CDR3 comprises 14 residues. Germline V gene data show CDR1 as SNHLY and CDR2 as FYNNEI. V was trimmed by 10 bases and J by 5 bases, leaving 17 bases between them. CDR3 in DNA: TGTGCCACCAGCGAGAGGGCGGCAAATGAAAAACTGTTTTTT. This gives the protein CATSERAANEKLFF.

J is TRBJ2-5 and V is TRBV11-2; D is unclear. CDR3 length equals 13 residues. Germline CDR1 SGHAT, CDR2 FQNNGV. V dropped 8 bases and J dropped 5 bases, with 15 bases sitting between them. The CDR3 bases are TGTGCCAGCTCGTCGAGAGGTTCGGAGACCCAGTACTTC. Translated, it gives CASSSRGSETQYF.

The chain combines TRBV5-1 with TRBJ1-1; D is unresolved. V was trimmed by 5 bases and J by 1 base, leaving 9 bases between them. The CDR3 totals 13 residues. The V gene's germline CDR1 is SGHRS and CDR2 YFSETQ. CDR3 loop: CASSEQRNTEAFF. The CDR3 nucleotides are TGCGCCAGCAGTGAACAAAGGAACACTGAAGCTTTCTTT.

This clonotype was found a few times. This sequence joins TRBV28 and TRBJ2-3; the D gene could be TRBD1 or TRBD2 (5 bases each). The length of the CDR3 is 15 residues. Germline V gene sequence: CDR1 MDHEN, CDR2 SYDVKM. V lost 5 bases to trimming and J lost 0 bases, with 12 bases between them. CDR3 in DNA: TGTGCCAGCAGTGGGACGTGGACTAGCACAGATACGCAGTATTTT. This translates into CASSGTWTSTDTQYF.

This chain joins TRBV5-1 and TRBJ2-7; TRBD2 might be the D (6 bases). This CDR3 is built from 16 residues. Trimming took off 0 bases at V and 0 bases at J, with 13 bases between the two ends. The germline gives CDR1 SGHRS, CDR2 YFSETQ. This chain's CDR3 is CASSLGVAATSYEQYF. CDR3 sequence (DNA): TGCGCCAGCAGCTTGGGGGTAGCGGCCACCTCCTACGAGCAGTACTTC.

The J gene is TRBJ2-3, the V gene TRBV28, with D perhaps matching TRBD2 (7 bases). Germline V gene sequence: CDR1 MDHEN, CDR2 SYDVKM. This CDR3 is 16 amino acids long. V was pared by 9 bases and J by 6 bases, with 25 bases between. CDR3 bases: TGTGCCAGACCAACCTGGGGGGGCCGGATTGACGATACGCAGTATTTT. Translated: CARPTWGGRIDDTQYF.

V gene TRBV7-6 combines with J gene TRBJ2-5; tentative D call: TRBD2 (7 bases). V lost 5 bases and J lost 2, with 18 bases in between. In germline, CDR1 is SGHVS, CDR2 FNYEAQ. The CDR3 loop spans 16 amino acids. The CDR3 spells CASSQEGGPGQETQYF. CDR3 in DNA: TGTGCCAGCAGCCAGGAGGGGGGGCCGGGGCAAGAGACCCAGTACTTC.

This clonotype has ten or more counts. The rearrangement joins TRBV15 to TRBJ2-7, with TRBD2 identical over 8 bases. Germline CDR1 LNHNV, CDR2 YYDKDF (reference sequence). J was trimmed by 4 bases and V by 5 bases; bases with no gene match: 22. This CDR3 contains 19 residues. The DNA of the CDR3 is TGTGCCACCAGCGGTTCGGCAACATCCTCTCGGGGGGGTTGGTACGAGCAGTACTTC. Its translation is CATSGSATSSRGGWYEQYF.

For the CDR3, the DNA is TGTGCCAGCAGCCAAGATCTGGGGGGTGGCTACACCTTC. Protein sequence: CASSQDLGGGYTF. The rearrangement links TRBV14 to TRBJ1-2, with D perhaps matching TRBD1 (5 bases). CDR3 length: 13 residues. Germline CDR1 reads SGHDN; CDR2 reads FVKESK. V lost 0 bases and J 7 bases, leaving 9 bases between the germline ends. The full variable domain, in which reference TRBV14 and TRBJ1-2 provide the parts outside the CDR3, is EAGVTQFPSHSVIEKGQTVTLRCDPISGHDNLYWYRRVMGKEIKFLLHFVKESKQDESGMPNNRFLAERTGGTYSTLKVQPAELEDSGVYFCASSQDLGGGYTFGSGTRLTVV.

This clonotype has at least ten counts. V and J are TRBV27 and TRBJ1-1; D not certain. CDR1 and CDR2 from the germline V gene are MNHEY and SMNVEV (reference sequence). The CDR3 loop spans 15 amino acids. V lost 5 bases and J 11 bases, leaving 24 bases between the germline ends. DNA of the CDR3: TGTGCCAGCAGTACTCCCCGGCAAGGCGCCCCGACGGCTTTCTTT. Protein: CASSTPRQGAPTAFF.

On this clonotype: Since a much larger clone is just one base distant, this may be a read error. The chain employs TRBV20-1 and TRBJ1-1; D is undetermined. The CDR3 is 16 residues long. Trimming removed 2 bases from V and 1 base from J, with 17 bases in between. Per the germline V gene, CDR1 is DFQATT and CDR2 is SNEGSKA (reference sequence). The CDR3 DNA reads as TGCAGTGCTAGAAAATGGGAGGAGACATCGAACACTGAAGCTTTCTTT. This gives the protein CSARKWEETSNTEAFF.

This clonotype has only one observation. The CDR3 is CASSGAGSSGNTIYF. CDR3 coding DNA: TGTGCCAGCAGTGGGGCAGGGAGCTCTGGAAACACCATATATTTT. V and J are TRBV2 and TRBJ1-3; possibly TRBD1 for D (5 bases). CDR1 SNHLY and CDR2 FYNNEI come from the germline V gene. CDR3 length: 15 amino acids. Trimming shortened V by 4 bases and J by 0 bases, and 10 bases separated the two germline ends.

The rearrangement joins TRBV11-2 to TRBJ1-1; D remains unclear. Trimming cost V 2 bases and J 3 bases, with 7 bases left between them. Germline V gene lookup returns CDR1 SGHAT and CDR2 FQNNGV. The CDR3 sequence is 13 residues long. The CDR3 loop is CASSLFSDTEAFF. CDR3 coding DNA: TGTGCCAGCAGCTTATTTTCTGACACTGAAGCTTTCTTT.

The table lists this clonotype with a few counts. The chain carries TRBV21-1 and TRBJ2-5; TRBD2, the table's D call, was not compared with the DNA. TRBV21-1 is a pseudogene. CDR3 length: 14 amino acids. CDR3 residues: CASRPDQPRETQYF. Written as DNA, the CDR3 is TGTGCCAGCAGACCAGACCAGCCCCGGGAGACCCAGTACTTC.

This clonotype was seen ten or more times. V is TRBV2 and J is TRBJ1-6; D uncertain. The CDR3 has 17 amino acids. Germline CDR1 reads SNHLY; CDR2 reads FYNNEI. Trimming removed 3 bases at V and 0 bases at J, with 12 bases between. Here the CDR3 DNA reads TGTGCCAGCAGTGAGCGGGTCTCGAGCTCCTATAATTCACCCCTCCACTTT. It specifies CASSERVSSSYNSPLHF. Full variable domain (remainder filled in from reference TRBV2 and TRBJ1-6): EPEVTQTPSHQVTQMGQEVILRCVPISNHLYFYWYRQILGQKVEFLVSFYNNEISEKSEIFDDQFSVERPDGSNFTLKIRSTKLEDSAMYFCASSERVSSSYNSPLHFGNGTRLTVT.

This clonotype was seen a handful of times. The chain links TRBV6-4 to TRBJ2-3, with 14 bases fitting TRBD2. The germline V gene encodes CDR1 MRHNA and CDR2 SNTAGT. The CDR3 has 15 amino acids. V was clipped by 6 bases and J by 3 bases; unmatched bases: 2. The CDR3 DNA reads TGTGCCAGCAGCCGGACTAGCGGGAGGACAGATACGCAGTATTTT. This sequence encodes CASSRTSGRTDTQYF.